This T cell receptor beta chain was identified in a study of T cell clonality in common variable immunodeficiency. This clone showed up many times. Its matching antigen is unknown. The missing CDR3 end, 3 residues past where the read stops, is filled in from the germline J gene. The same CDR3 is also encoded by other DNA sequences in this sample. TCRdb keeps only in-frame clones here, not all; method: immunoSEQ multiplex PCR. The specimen has tens of thousands of clones, none found just once. Trimming took 4 bases from V and 3 from J, leaving 9 bases between them. The CDR3 runs 13 residues. CDR1 and CDR2 (germline): SEHNR, FQNEAQ (reference sequence). Study-level findings and limits: Compared with controls, CVID subjects had fewer shared TCRbeta clones. CVID subjects showed higher TCRbeta clonality than healthy controls.

Blood samples were heparinized, about 5 to 9 ml per donor. The rearrangement uses TRBV7-9 and TRBJ2-5; D is unresolved. Sequenced: peripheral blood mononuclear cells. This receptor was obtained from a person aged 18-70 years in good health. CDR3 sequence: CASSSRNEETQYF. The CDR3 DNA, read in part, is TGTGCCAGCAGCTCTAGGAATGAAGAGACC.